These 9 T cell receptor beta chains were sequenced from one sample in a study of prognosis after radiotherapy for stage I lung cancer. Multiplex PCR, run in two rounds, amplified TCR beta CDR3 from genomic DNA. With primers specific to each TRBV and TRBJ gene, the first-round PCR was performed. Via MiXCR, TCRdb re-called the multiplex PCR reads, giving one row per CDR3 protein. The table lists 51,000 or so distinct CDR3 sequences, 30% to 35% of them singletons. The input for sequencing was PBMCs, taken before or after stereotactic body radiation therapy (not recorded which). The receptors here all came from a donor over 45 with non-small cell lung cancer.

This clonotype has ten or more counts. The chain has TRBV5-1 and TRBJ1-4; D is uncertain. The CDR3 loop spans 13 amino acids. V dropped 0 bases and J dropped 8 bases, with 8 bases sitting between them. Germline assignment: CDR1 SGHRS and CDR2 YFSETQ. The CDR3 sequence: CASSLGSQEKLFF. The CDR3 DNA reads TGCGCCAGCAGCTTGGGGTCGCAGGAAAAACTGTTTTTT.

About this clonotype: The junction shows a germline mismatch at one end, possibly a read error. The chain has TRBV6-1 and TRBJ1-5, with a possible D match to TRBD1 (5 bases). CDR1 is MNHNS, CDR2 SASEGT, per germline. The CDR3 totals 16 residues. In DNA form, the CDR3 reads TGTGCCAGCATACTCGGGTTGGGGCTACTAAATCAGCACCAGCATTTT. Its protein product is CASILGLGLLNQHQHF.

This clonotype appeared many times. This chain joins TRBV2 and TRBJ1-6; a possible D gene is TRBD1 (6 bases). Germline V gene data show CDR1 as SNHLY and CDR2 as FYNNEI. The CDR3 contains 14 residues. V lost 7 bases, J lost 7 bases, and 14 bases lay in between. CDR3 loop: CASIPLRGNSPLHF. Here the CDR3 DNA reads TGTGCCAGCATCCCCTTAAGGGGGAATTCACCCCTCCACTTT.

The chain is built from TRBV6-2 or TRBV6-3 and TRBJ1-4, with no clear D. The germline V gene has CDR1 MNHEY and CDR2 SVGEGT. The CDR3 length is 14 residues. The V gene lost 0 bases and the J gene lost 4 bases, with 6 bases spanning the gap. The CDR3 DNA follows: TGTGCCAGCAGTTACTCGTGGGGTAATGAAAAACTGTTTTTT. Residues: CASSYSWGNEKLFF.

In this sample, this clonotype turned up many times. The J gene is TRBJ1-4, the V gene TRBV7-2, with D unresolved. The CDR3 covers 16 residues. V lost 1 base and J lost 12, with 21 bases in between. CDR1 SGHTA and CDR2 FQGNSA come from the germline V gene. The CDR3 nucleotides are TGTGCCAGCAGCTTAGTAAGGCCAGGTGGCGTCGGTGAACTGTTTTTT. It codes for CASSLVRPGGVGELFF.

This clonotype was counted at least ten times. The rearrangement joins TRBV10-3 to TRBJ2-1, with TRBD1 identical over 7 bases. The J segment lost 3 bases and the V segment lost 10 bases, leaving 6 bases of the junction unmatched. The CDR3 runs to 13 residues. The germline V gene has CDR1 ENHRY and CDR2 SYGVKD. This CDR3 is CASADRSYNEQFF. The CDR3 DNA is TGTGCCAGCGCGGACAGGAGCTACAATGAGCAGTTCTTC.

This clonotype was counted ten times or more. This chain connects TRBV6-5 to TRBJ2-7; tentatively, D is TRBD1 or TRBD2 (5 bases each). The CDR3 consists of 14 residues. CDR1 and CDR2 from the germline V gene are MNHEY and SVGAGI. V lost 4 bases and J 2 bases, leaving 12 bases between the germline ends. CDR3 in amino acids: CASSFGTIAYEQYF. CDR3 DNA: TGTGCCAGCAGTTTTGGGACCATCGCCTACGAGCAGTACTTC.

In its sample, this clonotype was seen many times. The chain uses TRBV4-2 and TRBJ2-3; D is uncertain. The germline CDR1 and CDR2 sequences are LGHNA and YNFKEQ. Trimming left V 3 bases short and J 0 bases short, with 10 bases between. The CDR3 totals 15 residues. The CDR3 region is CASSHPSSSTDTQYF. CDR3 DNA sequence: TGTGCCAGCAGCCACCCCTCTTCTAGCACAGATACGCAGTATTTT.

As to this clonotype: A much more abundant neighbour one base away suggests this may be a read error. The chain joins TRBV20-1 to TRBJ2-3, with 7 bases fitting TRBD1. Germline CDR1 reads DFQATT; CDR2 reads SNEGSKA (reference sequence). The CDR3 spans 14 residues. This CDR3 is CSAMTATGTDTHYF. CDR3 DNA sequence: TGCAGTGCCATGACAGCCACGGGGACAGATACGCATTATTTT.